These T cell receptor beta chains were read from a single sample in a study of cytomegalovirus exposure and HLA in healthy donors. TCRdb's table, derived via immunoSEQ multiplex PCR, lists solely in-frame clones and lacks some. The sample yields 250,000 or so clones, about 84% seen once. The source material was PBMCs. Source of these receptors: a human donor in good health. The CDR3 runs from the conserved cysteine through the conserved F or W. Fields, in order: D gene, V gene, J gene, clone size, CDR3 DNA, CDR3 protein. The D gene is left open where the match is weak. Only some rows state a clone size, as once, few, many or a class for expanded clones.

-	TRBV7-8	TRBJ1-2	-	TGTGCCAGCAGCGCTCAGAAAGACTATGGCTACACCTTC	CASSAQKDYGYTF
-	TRBV7-2	TRBJ2-3	once	TGTGCCAGCAGCTTTGAGGGCGGATGGAATACGCAGTATTTT	CASSFEGGWNTQYF
-	TRBV30	TRBJ2-3	-	TGTGCCTGGAGTGTGAGGGCCGGTAGGACAGATACGCAGTATTTT	CAWSVRAGRTDTQYF
-	TRBV30	TRBJ2-5	once	TGTGCCTGGAGAGCCTGGGACACAACCCGAGAGACCCAGTACTTC	CAWRAWDTTRETQYF
TRBD1	TRBV6-5	TRBJ2-7	-	TGTGCCAGCAGGGACCGGGACAGGGGAGCCTACGAGCAGTACTTC	CASRDRDRGAYEQYF
TRBD1	TRBV28	TRBJ2-3	-	TGTGCCAGCAGTTTGGACAGGGTAGGAGCAGATACGCAGTATTTT	CASSLDRVGADTQYF
TRBD2	TRBV7-2	TRBJ2-1	-	TGTGCCAGCAGCTTAGAAGCGGGAGTAGTGGGCAATGAGCAGTTCTTC	CASSLEAGVVGNEQFF
-	TRBV9	TRBJ2-2	-	TGTGCCAGCAGCCCGTTCGGGACCGGGGAGCTGTTTTTT	CASSPFGTGELFF
TRBD1	TRBV7-9	TRBJ1-3	once	TGTGCCAGCAGCCCGACAGGGGGCTCTGGAAACACCATATATTTT	CASSPTGGSGNTIYF
-	TRBV4-1	TRBJ2-7	-	TGCGCCAGCAGCCAAGATTGGGGAGGCGAGCAGTACTTC	CASSQDWGGEQYF